What follows are 9 T cell receptor beta chains derived from one specimen sequenced in a study of patients and donors after allogeneic stem cell transplantation. TCRdb reanalysed the RT-PCR reads using MiXCR and keeps one entry per CDR3 protein. The sample includes around 82,000 distinct CDR3 sequences, roughly 5.2% of them seen just once. Sequenced: blood, either unsorted or a sorted T cell fraction (not recorded which). All receptors derive from a human donor who was either an allogeneic HSCT recipient or a stem cell or donor lymphocyte infusion donor (not recorded which). It is not recorded whose cells these are; they may come from a transplant donor.

There are many counts of this clonotype. The rearrangement joins TRBV5-6 to TRBJ1-2, with D uncertain. From germline, CDR1 is SGHDT and CDR2 YYEEEE. The CDR3 spans 13 residues. Trimming took 3 bases from V and 7 from J, leaving 13 bases between them. The CDR3 sequence is CASSSGRTRGYTF. The CDR3 DNA sequence: TGTGCCAGCAGCTCAGGACGAACCCGTGGCTACACCTTC. The full variable domain, rest sourced from reference TRBV5-6 and TRBJ1-2, is DAGVTQSPTHLIKTRGQQVTLRCSPKSGHDTVSWYQQALGQGPQFIFQYYEEEERQRGNFPDRFSGHQFPNYSSELNVNALLLGDSALYLCASSSGRTRGYTFGSGTRLTVV.

This clonotype was recorded many times. This rearrangement joins TRBV7-3 to TRBJ2-1; TRBD1 agrees at 7 bases. The CDR3 sequence is 14 residues long. Germline V gene lookup returns CDR1 SGHTA and CDR2 FQGTGA. Trimming removed 5 bases from V and 7 bases from J; junction bases left unmatched: 8. The CDR3 DNA reads as TGTGCCAGCAGCGTCAGACAGGGCGGGAATGAGCAGTTCTTC. This sequence encodes CASSVRQGGNEQFF.

This clonotype appeared many times. V and J are TRBV29-1 and TRBJ2-3; tentative D call: TRBD1 (7 bases). The V gene's germline CDR1 is SQVTM and CDR2 ANQGSEA. Trimming removed 3 bases from V and 6 bases from J, with 13 bases in between. This CDR3 has 13 amino acids. The DNA of the CDR3 is TGCAGCGTTGACGTGTCAGGGGGGGATACGCAGTATTTT. Translation gives CSVDVSGGDTQYF.

This clonotype was observed a few times. This chain links TRBV5-6 with TRBJ2-3, with 11 bases lining up with TRBD2. CDR3 size: 15 residues. Germline CDR1 and CDR2: SGHDT and YYEEEE. With V trimmed by 4 bases and J by 0 bases, 1 base remained unmatched. The chain's CDR3 is CASSRLAGSTDTQYF. The CDR3 DNA follows: TGTGCCAGCAGCCGACTAGCGGGGAGCACAGATACGCAGTATTTT.

The chain has TRBV7-9 and TRBJ2-3, with unresolved D. The ends were cut back, 1 base at V and 2 bases at J, with 7 bases in the middle. The germline CDR1 and CDR2 sequences are SEHNR and FQNEAQ (reference sequence). There are 14 residues in the CDR3. Written as DNA, the CDR3 is TGTGCCAGCAGCTTAGACCAGACCACAGATACGCAGTATTTT. Translation: CASSLDQTTDTQYF.

This clonotype has a count of ten or more. The V call is TRBV25-1, the J call TRBJ2-1, with 7 positions matching TRBD1. Germline trimming cut 7 bases from V and 15 bases from J; bases unmatched to any gene: 9. This CDR3 has 11 amino acids. Per germline, CDR1 MGHDK and CDR2 SYGVNS. The CDR3 loop is CASTQGFVRFF. CDR3 nucleotides: TGTGCCAGCACACAGGGGTTTGTTCGGTTCTTC.

In its sample, this clonotype was seen many times. The rearrangement joins TRBV20-1 to TRBJ2-7, with D hard to call. The CDR3 has 11 residues. Trimming pared 3 bases from V and 4 bases from J, leaving 7 bases between. Germline V gene lookup returns CDR1 DFQATT and CDR2 SNEGSKA (reference sequence). CDR3 amino acids: CSASPIYEQYF. For the CDR3, the DNA is TGCAGTGCTAGCCCCATATACGAGCAGTACTTC.

This clonotype was counted ten times or more. The V gene is TRBV5-1, the J gene TRBJ2-3; 9 nucleotides match TRBD2. Germline trimming cut 4 bases from V and 6 bases from J; bases unmatched to any gene: 9. CDR1 and CDR2 (germline): SGHRS, YFSETQ. This CDR3 has 15 amino acids. The CDR3 loop is CASSPGLAWGDTQYF. The CDR3 DNA sequence: TGCGCCAGCAGCCCGGGACTAGCTTGGGGGGATACGCAGTATTTT. Complete variable domain (other parts from reference TRBV5-1 and TRBJ2-3): KAGVTQTPRYLIKTRGQQVTLSCSPISGHRSVSWYQQTPGQGLQFLFEYFSETQRNKGNFPGRFSGRQFSNSRSEMNVSTLELGDSALYLCASSPGLAWGDTQYFGPGTRLTVL.

This clonotype was seen repeatedly, ten times or more. The rearrangement joins TRBV9 to TRBJ1-1, with 7 bases fitting TRBD1. The CDR3 contains 13 residues. J was trimmed by 7 bases and V by 4 bases; bases with no gene match: 7. The germline V gene has CDR1 SGDLS and CDR2 YYNGEE. In nucleotides, the CDR3 is TGTGCCAGCAGCTTCGGACAGGCTAGTGAAGCTTTCTTT. This sequence encodes CASSFGQASEAFF.